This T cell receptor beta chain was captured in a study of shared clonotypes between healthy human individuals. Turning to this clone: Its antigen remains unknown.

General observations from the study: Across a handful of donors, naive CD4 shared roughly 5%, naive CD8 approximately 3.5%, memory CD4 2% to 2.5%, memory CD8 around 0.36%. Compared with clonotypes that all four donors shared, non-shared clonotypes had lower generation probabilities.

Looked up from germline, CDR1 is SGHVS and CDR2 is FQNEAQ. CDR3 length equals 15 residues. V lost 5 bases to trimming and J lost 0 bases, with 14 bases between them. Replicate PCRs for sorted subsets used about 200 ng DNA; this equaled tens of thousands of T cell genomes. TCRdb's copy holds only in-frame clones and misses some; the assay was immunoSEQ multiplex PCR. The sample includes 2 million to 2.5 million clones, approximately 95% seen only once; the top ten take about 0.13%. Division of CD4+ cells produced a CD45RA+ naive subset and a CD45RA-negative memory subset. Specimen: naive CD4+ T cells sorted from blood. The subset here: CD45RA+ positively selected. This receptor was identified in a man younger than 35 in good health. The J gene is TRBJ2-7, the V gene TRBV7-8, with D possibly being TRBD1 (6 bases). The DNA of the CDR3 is TGTGCCAGCAGCCTAGAGTCGGACAGCTCCTACGAGCAGTACTTC. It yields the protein CASSLESDSSYEQYF. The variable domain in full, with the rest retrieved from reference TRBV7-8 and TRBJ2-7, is GAGVSQSPRYKVAKRGQDVALRCDPISGHVSLFWYQQALGQGPEFLTYFQNEAQLDKSGLPSDRFFAERPEGSVSTLKIQRTQQEDSAVYLCASSLESDSSYEQYFGPGTRLTVT.